This T cell receptor (beta chain) was retrieved from a study of shared clonotypes between healthy human individuals. Whole-study context: CD4 naive and memory got three plates each, CD8 naive two, CD8 memory one.

The study's findings and limits: Generally, naive subsets (rather than memory subsets) showed larger estimated richness. Rarefaction demonstrated incomplete sorted-subset sequencing despite large depth.

The assay was immunoSEQ multiplex PCR, and TCRdb's table has in-frame clones only and misses some. Among some 680,000 clones listed, less than 80% were seen once. Every donor was a Caucasian adult from Nashville, Tennessee. Comment on this clone: Its antigen is still unknown. Other DNA sequences in this sample translate to the same CDR3.

The CDR3 is 15 amino acids. The V and J ends lost 1 base and 1 base respectively, with 8 bases between them. CDR1 and CDR2 from the germline V gene are SGHTA and FQGNSA. The sequenced material came from memory CD4+ T cells sorted from blood. Subset defined: CD45RA-negative fraction. The receptor was isolated from a woman in her twenties or thirties in good health. V gene TRBV7-2 combines with J gene TRBJ1-3, with D uncertain. The CDR3 loop is CASSLVPGSGNTIYF. The CDR3 DNA reads TGTGCCAGCAGCTTAGTACCGGGATCTGGAAACACCATATATTTT.